These 3 T cell receptor beta chains came from one sample sequenced in a study of T cell changes during pregnancy in multiple sclerosis. This table comes from immunoSEQ multiplex PCR, and its TCRdb copy is limited to in-frame clones, with some not included. This table holds about 45,000 clones, 85% to 90% found once. This sample comprised peripheral blood, obtained in the first trimester of pregnancy. These receptors were collected from a female donor with multiple sclerosis, enrolled in a pregnancy study.

The chain combines TRBV6-1 with TRBJ1-2, with D uncertain. CDR1 is MNHNS and CDR2 is SASEGT in the germline V gene. The CDR3 is 12 amino acids. Deletions cut 0 bases from V and 4 bases from J, with 3 bases between. This chain's CDR3 is CASSEAIYGYTF. The CDR3 nucleotides read TGTGCCAGCAGTGAAGCCATCTATGGCTACACCTTC.

There are a few counts of this clone. The chain combines TRBV9 with TRBJ2-7, with 7 bases identical to TRBD1. V shed 0 bases, J shed 5 bases, and the junction held 11 bases outside the gene matches. Germline CDR1 is SGDLS and CDR2 is YYNGEE. The CDR3 contains 16 residues. The CDR3 bases are TGTGCCAGCAGCGTAGACAGGGGTGCTAGGACCCACGAGCAGTACTTC. Protein sequence: CASSVDRGARTHEQYF.

The V and J genes are TRBV5-1 and TRBJ2-3; D is perhaps TRBD2 (6 bases). The germline CDR1 and CDR2 sequences are SGHRS and YFSETQ. The CDR3 totals 17 residues. Trimming removed 2 bases at V and 4 bases at J, with 20 bases between. The CDR3 is CASSFLAVGGRSDTQYF. DNA for the CDR3: TGCGCCAGCAGCTTTCTCGCCGTTGGGGGGAGGTCAGATACGCAGTATTTT.